Here is one TCR beta chain with its context. No antigen is known for it. An end of the junction does not agree with germline; a read error may underlie this. For bulk TCR libraries, previously described methods and listed TCR primers were used. MiXCR was run by TCRdb on the PCR reads, yielding one entry per CDR3 protein. The table lists approximately 550,000 distinct CDR3 sequences, roughly a fifth of them singletons, with 0.7% to 1% in the top ten. This sample is part of a study of molecular identifiers for immune sequencing clone quantification. Study results and caveats: It was shown that clones above 20 RNA copies held over 97% of effector molecules, but under 1% in naive cells. Researchers reportedly could pick up spiked Jurkat TCR RNA from one cell mixed into one million naive cells.

Using a CD8+CD4-CCR7+CD45RA+ phenotype, naive CD8 T cells were sorted. This CDR3 spans 15 amino acids. Germline assignment: CDR1 SNHLY and CDR2 FYNNEI. The receptor's source is a human donor in good health. Some libraries in this study had Jurkat cell RNA spiked in. The material sequenced was naive CD8+ T cells from blood, with Jurkat cell RNA spiked in. Subset noted: FACS-sorted CD8+CD4-CCR7+CD45RA+ naive T cells. This sequence joins TRBV2 and TRBJ2-1, with 9 nucleotides matching TRBD2. The CDR3 spells CASSDGTSSCNEQFF. CDR3 bases: TGTGCCAGCAGTGATGGGACTAGCTCCTGCAATGAGCAGTTCTTC.